This T cell receptor beta chain was sequenced for a study of metastatic and nonmetastatic thyroid tumors. Looking at the study overall: Repertoire data that came from the blood and tumor or nodule tissue of malignant and benign thyroid patients were compared.

Study findings and constraints: Malignant thyroid tumors reportedly exceeded benign nodules significantly in TCR beta diversity, with the difference appearing in blood and tumor.

With MiXCR, TCRdb reprocessed the PCR reads. Here the sample spans approximately 35,000 clones, 15% being singletons. Ahead of thyroid surgery, no patient had received treatment of any kind. There are many counts of this clone. Its antigen is currently unknown. The source is a male donor with papillary thyroid cancer or a benign thyroid nodule (not recorded which). Some clones in this sample may be carry-over from other donors' samples. What was sequenced was blood.

The CDR3 coding sequence is TGTGCCAGCTCACCGATTAATTCCCGGGACAGCGACAATGAGCAGTTCTTC. Its protein product is CASSPINSRDSDNEQFF. The chain uses TRBV18 and TRBJ2-1; 7 bases fit TRBD1. The V gene's germline CDR1 is KGHSH and CDR2 LQKENI. The trim removed 3 bases at V and 5 bases at J, leaving 13 bases unmatched. The CDR3 extends over 17 amino acids.